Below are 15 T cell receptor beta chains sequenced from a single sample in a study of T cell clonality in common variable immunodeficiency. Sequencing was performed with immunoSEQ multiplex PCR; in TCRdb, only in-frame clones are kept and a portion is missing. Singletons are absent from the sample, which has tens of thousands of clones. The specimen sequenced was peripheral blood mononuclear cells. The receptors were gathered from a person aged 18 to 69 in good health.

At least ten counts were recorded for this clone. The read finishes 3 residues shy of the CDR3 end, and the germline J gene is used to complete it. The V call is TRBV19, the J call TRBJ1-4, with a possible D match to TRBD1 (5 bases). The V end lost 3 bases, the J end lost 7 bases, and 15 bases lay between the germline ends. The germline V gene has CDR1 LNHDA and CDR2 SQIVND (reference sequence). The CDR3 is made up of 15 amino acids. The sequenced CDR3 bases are TGTGCCAGTAGTATTTATAAGGCGGGGCCTGAAAAA. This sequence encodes CASSIYKAGPEK. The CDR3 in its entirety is CASSIYKAGPEKLFF.

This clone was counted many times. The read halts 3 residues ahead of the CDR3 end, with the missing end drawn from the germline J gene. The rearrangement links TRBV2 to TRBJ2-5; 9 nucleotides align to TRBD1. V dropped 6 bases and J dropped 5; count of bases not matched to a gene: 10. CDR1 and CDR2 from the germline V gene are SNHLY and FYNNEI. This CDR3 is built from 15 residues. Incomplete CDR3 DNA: TGTGCCAGCAGAAAACAGGGGGCATCCCGGGAGACC. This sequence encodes CASRKQGASRET. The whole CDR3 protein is CASRKQGASRETQYF.

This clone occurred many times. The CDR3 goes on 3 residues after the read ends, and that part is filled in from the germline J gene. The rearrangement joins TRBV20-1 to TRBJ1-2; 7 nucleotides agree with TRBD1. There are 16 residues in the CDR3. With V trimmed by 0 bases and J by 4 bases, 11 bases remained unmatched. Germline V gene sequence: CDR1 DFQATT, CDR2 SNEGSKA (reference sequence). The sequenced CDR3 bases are TGCAGTGCTAGAGATCCTAACACAGGGGACGCCTATGGC. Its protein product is CSARDPNTGDAYG. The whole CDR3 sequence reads CSARDPNTGDAYGYTF.

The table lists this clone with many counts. CDR3 sequence reads: CASSPSTGINQPQHF. Partial CDR3 DNA: TGTGCCAGTAGTCCGTCGACAGGAATCAATCAGCCC. The chain carries TRBV19 and TRBJ1-5; D may be TRBD1 (6 bases). The read ends 3 residues before the CDR3 terminus; that terminus is restored from the germline J gene. The CDR3 has 15 amino acids. V lost 5 bases, J lost 3 bases, and 14 bases lay in between. Germline CDR1 reads LNHDA; CDR2 reads SQIVND (reference sequence).

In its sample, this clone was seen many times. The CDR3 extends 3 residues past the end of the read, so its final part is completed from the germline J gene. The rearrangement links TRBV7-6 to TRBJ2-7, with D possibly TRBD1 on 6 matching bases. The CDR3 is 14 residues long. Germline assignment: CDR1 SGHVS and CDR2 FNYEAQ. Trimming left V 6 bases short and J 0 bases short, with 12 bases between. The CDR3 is CASSTGSSSYEQYF. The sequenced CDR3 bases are TGTGCCAGCAGTACAGGGTCTAGCTCCTACGAG.

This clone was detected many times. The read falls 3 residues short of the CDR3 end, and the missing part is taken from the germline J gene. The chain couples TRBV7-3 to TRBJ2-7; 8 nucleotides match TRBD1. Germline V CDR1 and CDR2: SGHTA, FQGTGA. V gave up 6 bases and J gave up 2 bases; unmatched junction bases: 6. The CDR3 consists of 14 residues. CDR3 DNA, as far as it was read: TGTGCCAGCAGTTTTGACAGGGGCCCCTACGAG. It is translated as CASSFDRGPYE. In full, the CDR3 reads CASSFDRGPYEQYF.

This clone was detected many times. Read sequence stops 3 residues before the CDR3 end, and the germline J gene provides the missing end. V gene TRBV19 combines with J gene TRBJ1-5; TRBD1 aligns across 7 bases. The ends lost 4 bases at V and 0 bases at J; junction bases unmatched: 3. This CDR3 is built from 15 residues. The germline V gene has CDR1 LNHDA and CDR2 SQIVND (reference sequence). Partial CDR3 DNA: TGTGCCAGTAGTAGGACAGGTTCTAGCAATCAGCCC. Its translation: CASSRTGSSNQP. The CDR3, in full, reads CASSRTGSSNQPQHF.

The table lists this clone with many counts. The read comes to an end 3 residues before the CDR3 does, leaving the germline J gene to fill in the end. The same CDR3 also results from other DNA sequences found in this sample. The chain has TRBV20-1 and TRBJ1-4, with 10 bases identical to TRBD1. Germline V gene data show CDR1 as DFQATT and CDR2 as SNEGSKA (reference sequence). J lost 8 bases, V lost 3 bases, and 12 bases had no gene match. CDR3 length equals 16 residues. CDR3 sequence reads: CSASAPGQGPGEKLFF. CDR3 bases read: TGCAGTGCTAGCGCCCCGGGACAGGGGCCGGGGGAAAAA.

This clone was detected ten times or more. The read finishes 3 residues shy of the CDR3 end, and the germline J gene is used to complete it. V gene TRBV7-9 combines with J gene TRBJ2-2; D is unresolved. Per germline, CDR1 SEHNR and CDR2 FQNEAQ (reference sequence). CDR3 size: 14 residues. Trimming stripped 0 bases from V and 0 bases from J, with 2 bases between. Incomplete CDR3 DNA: TGTGCCAGCAGCTTAGCCGCGAACACCGGGGAG. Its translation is CASSLAANTGE. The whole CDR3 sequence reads CASSLAANTGELFF.

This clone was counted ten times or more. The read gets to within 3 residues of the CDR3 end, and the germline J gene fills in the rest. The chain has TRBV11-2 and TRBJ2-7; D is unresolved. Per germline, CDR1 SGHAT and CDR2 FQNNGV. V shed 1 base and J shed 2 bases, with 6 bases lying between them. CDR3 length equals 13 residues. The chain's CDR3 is CASSLVSPYEQYF. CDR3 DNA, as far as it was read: TGTGCCAGCAGCTTAGTTAGCCCCTACGAG.

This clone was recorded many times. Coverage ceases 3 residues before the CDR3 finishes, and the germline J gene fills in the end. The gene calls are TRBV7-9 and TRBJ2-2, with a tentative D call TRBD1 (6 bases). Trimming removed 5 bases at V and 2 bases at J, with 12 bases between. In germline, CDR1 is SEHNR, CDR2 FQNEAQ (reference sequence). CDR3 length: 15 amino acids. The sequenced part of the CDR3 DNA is TGTGCCAGCAGCACCACGACAGGAAACACCGGGGAG. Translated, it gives CASSTTTGNTGE. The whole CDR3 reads CASSTTTGNTGELFF.

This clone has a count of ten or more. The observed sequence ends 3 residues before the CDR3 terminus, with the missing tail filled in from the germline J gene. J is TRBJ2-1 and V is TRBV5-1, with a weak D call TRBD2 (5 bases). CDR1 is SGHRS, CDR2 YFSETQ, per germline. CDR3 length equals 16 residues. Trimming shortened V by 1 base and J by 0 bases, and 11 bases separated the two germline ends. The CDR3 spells CASSLNGVSSYNEQFF. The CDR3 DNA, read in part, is TGCGCCAGCAGCTTGAACGGGGTAAGCTCCTACAATGAG.

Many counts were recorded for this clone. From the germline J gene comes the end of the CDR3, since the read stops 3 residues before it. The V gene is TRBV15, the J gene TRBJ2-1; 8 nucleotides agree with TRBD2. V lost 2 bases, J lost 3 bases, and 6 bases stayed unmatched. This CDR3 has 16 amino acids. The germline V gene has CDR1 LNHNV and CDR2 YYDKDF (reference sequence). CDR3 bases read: TGTGCCACCAGCAGAAAAGCACTAGCGGTCTACAATGAG. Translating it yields CATSRKALAVYNE. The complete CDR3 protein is CATSRKALAVYNEQFF.

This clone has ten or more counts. The sequenced CDR3 bases are TGTGCCAGCAGCTTAATTCAGGGAGGC. Translation gives CASSLIQGG. The complete CDR3 protein is CASSLIQGGYTF. The rearrangement joins TRBV7-9 to TRBJ1-2, with D possibly matching TRBD1 (5 bases). The read halts 3 residues ahead of the CDR3 end, with the missing end drawn from the germline J gene. The CDR3 has 12 amino acids. From germline, CDR1 is SEHNR and CDR2 FQNEAQ (reference sequence).

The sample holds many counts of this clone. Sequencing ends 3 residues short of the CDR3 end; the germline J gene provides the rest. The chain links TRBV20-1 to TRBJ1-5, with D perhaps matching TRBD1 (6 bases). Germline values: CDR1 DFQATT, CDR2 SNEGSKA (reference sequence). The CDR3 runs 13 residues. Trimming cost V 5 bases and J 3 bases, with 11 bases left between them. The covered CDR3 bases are TGCAGTGCTCAAGGGGGTTCCAATCAGCCC. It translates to CSAQGGSNQP. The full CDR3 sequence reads CSAQGGSNQPQHF.